One and the same sample provided the 4 T cell receptor beta chains below, sequenced in a study of OX40 agonist ivuxolimab in advanced cancers. The protocol was immunoSEQ multiplex PCR, while the TCRdb copy is restricted to in-frame clones and leaves out a portion. Among 90,000 to 100,000 clones listed, less than 90% were seen once. The input for sequencing was CD4+ or CD8+ T cells sorted from blood, taken in a trial of the OX40 agonist ivuxolimab. The source of these receptors is an adult with an advanced solid tumor such as melanoma, head and neck, liver or kidney cancer.

The V gene is TRBV5-6, the J gene TRBJ1-5; D possibly corresponds to TRBD1 (6 bases). The germline CDR1 and CDR2 sequences are SGHDT and YYEEEE. The CDR3 runs to 15 residues. V lost 0 bases and J 7 bases, leaving 14 bases between the germline ends. CDR3 region: CASSLDREWGQPQHF. CDR3 bases: TGTGCCAGCAGCTTGGACAGGGAGTGGGGCCAGCCCCAGCATTTT.

The chain couples TRBV7-8 to TRBJ1-1, with unresolved D. The germline V gene has CDR1 SGHVS and CDR2 FQNEAQ. The CDR3 spans 14 residues. Trimming left V 5 bases short and J 3 bases short, with 13 bases between. CDR3 residues: CASSLLERDTEAFF. DNA of the CDR3: TGTGCCAGCAGCCTACTCGAGAGGGACACTGAAGCTTTCTTT.

Comment on this clone: Sequence at one end of the junction differs from germline and may be a read error. The chain recombines TRBV7-7 with TRBJ2-7, with TRBD1 matching 8 bases. Germline lookup yields CDR1 SSHAT and CDR2 FNYEAQ (reference sequence). This CDR3 has 15 amino acids. The CDR3 nucleotides are TGTGCTAGCAGCTTAGCGTATGGGACAGGATACGAGCAGTACTTC. Amino acids: CASSLAYGTGYEQYF.

The chain carries TRBV6-6 and TRBJ2-3; TRBD2 is a possible D gene (6 bases). The V end was cut by 6 bases, the J end by 7 bases, with 14 bases between. The germline V gene has CDR1 MNHNY and CDR2 SVGAGI (reference sequence). This CDR3 comprises 13 residues. The CDR3 loop is CASRGGPSNTQYF. The CDR3 DNA is TGTGCCAGCAGAGGAGGGCCTAGTAATACGCAGTATTTT.